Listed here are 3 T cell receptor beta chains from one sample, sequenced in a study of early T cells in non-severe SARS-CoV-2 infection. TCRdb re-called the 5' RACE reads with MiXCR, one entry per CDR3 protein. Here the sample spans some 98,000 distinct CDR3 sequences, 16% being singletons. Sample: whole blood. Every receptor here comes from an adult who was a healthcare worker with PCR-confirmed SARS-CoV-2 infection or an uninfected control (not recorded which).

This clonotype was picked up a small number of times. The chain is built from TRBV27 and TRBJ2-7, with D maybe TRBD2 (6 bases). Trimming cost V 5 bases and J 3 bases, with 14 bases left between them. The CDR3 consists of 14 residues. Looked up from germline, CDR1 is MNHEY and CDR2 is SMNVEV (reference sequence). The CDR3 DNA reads TGTGCCAGCAGTCCGGAGGGGACCCACTACGAGCAGTACTTC. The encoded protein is CASSPEGTHYEQYF.

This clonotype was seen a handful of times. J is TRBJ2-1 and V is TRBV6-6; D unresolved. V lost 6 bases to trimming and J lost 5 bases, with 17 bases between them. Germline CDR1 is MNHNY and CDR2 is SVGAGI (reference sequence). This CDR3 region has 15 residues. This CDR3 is CASSPKIDGDNEQFF. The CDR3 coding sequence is TGTGCCAGCAGCCCCAAGATCGACGGAGACAATGAGCAGTTCTTC.

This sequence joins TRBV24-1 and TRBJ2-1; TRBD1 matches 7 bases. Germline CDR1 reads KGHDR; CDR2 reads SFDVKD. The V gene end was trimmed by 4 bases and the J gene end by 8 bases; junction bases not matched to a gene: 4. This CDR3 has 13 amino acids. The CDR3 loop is CATSDYRGDEQFF. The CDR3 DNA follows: TGTGCCACCAGTGACTACAGGGGCGATGAGCAGTTCTTC.